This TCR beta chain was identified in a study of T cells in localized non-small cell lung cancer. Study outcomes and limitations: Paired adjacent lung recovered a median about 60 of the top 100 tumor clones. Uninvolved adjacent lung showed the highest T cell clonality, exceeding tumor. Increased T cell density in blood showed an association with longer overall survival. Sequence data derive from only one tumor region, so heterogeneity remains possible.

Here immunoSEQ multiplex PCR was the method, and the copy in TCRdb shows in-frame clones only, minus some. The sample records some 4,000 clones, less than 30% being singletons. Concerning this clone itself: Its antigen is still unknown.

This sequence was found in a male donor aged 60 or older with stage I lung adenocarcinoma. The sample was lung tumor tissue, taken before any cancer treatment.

CDR3 coding DNA: TGTGCCAGCAGGACGGTGGGGAACACTGAAGCTTTCTTT. Translated: CASRTVGNTEAFF. V usage is TRBV7-1 and J usage is TRBJ1-1; D remains ambiguous. TRBV7-1 qualifies as an ORF whose function is uncertain. V lost 6 bases and J 1 base, leaving 9 bases between the germline ends. The CDR3 is 13 amino acids.